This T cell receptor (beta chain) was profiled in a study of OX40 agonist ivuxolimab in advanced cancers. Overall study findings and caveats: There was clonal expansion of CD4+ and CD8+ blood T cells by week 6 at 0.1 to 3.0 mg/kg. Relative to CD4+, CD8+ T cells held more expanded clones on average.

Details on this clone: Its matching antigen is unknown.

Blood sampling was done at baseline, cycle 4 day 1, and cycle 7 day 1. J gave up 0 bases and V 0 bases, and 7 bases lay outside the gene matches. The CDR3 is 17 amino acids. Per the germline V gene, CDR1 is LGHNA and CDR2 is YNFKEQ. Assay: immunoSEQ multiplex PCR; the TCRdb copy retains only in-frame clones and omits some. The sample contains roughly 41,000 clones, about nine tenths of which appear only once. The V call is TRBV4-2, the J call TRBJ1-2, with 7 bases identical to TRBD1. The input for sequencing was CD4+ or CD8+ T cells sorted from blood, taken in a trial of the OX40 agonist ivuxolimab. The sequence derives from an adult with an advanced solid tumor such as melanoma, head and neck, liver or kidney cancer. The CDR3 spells CASSQDWQGVTNYGYTF. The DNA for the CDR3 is TGTGCCAGCAGCCAAGATTGGCAGGGGGTGACTAACTATGGCTACACCTTC.